The 15 T cell receptor beta chains reported below all come from one sample, sequenced in a study of blood T cell repertoires in COVID-19. The method was immunoSEQ multiplex PCR; TCRdb's version includes in-frame clones alone and lacks a portion of them. The data hold 350,000 to 450,000 clones, with around 86% observed a single time. The sample consisted of PBMCs or T cells enriched from blood (not recorded which). These receptors came from a woman between 45 and 60 years old who had recovered from COVID-19.

In its sample, this clone was seen once. The chain couples TRBV3-1 (or the pseudogene TRBV3-2) to TRBJ1-3; D might be TRBD1 (6 bases). Germline loops: CDR1 LGHDT, CDR2 YNNKEL (reference sequence). The length of the CDR3 is 16 residues. Trimming removed 6 bases at V and 1 base at J, with 16 bases between. The chain's CDR3 is CASSQTGFLSGNTIYF. For the CDR3, the DNA is TGTGCCAGCAGTCAAACAGGGTTTCTTTCTGGAAACACCATATATTTT.

The V call is TRBV18, the J call TRBJ1-1, with a tentative D call TRBD1 (5 bases). V was cut by 5 bases and J by 1 base, with 11 bases left in between. Germline CDR1 reads KGHSH; CDR2 reads LQKENI. The CDR3 loop spans 14 amino acids. The CDR3 DNA is TGTGCCAGCTCAACGGGACTGCCGAACACTGAAGCTTTCTTT. It encodes CASSTGLPNTEAFF.

The CDR3 nucleotides read TGTGCCAGCAGCCAGAGAGCCCCCTACGAGCAGTACTTC. Protein: CASSQRAPYEQYF. V usage is TRBV3-1 (or the pseudogene TRBV3-2) and J usage is TRBJ2-7, with D hard to call. V lost 3 bases and J 2 bases, leaving 8 bases between the germline ends. The CDR3 sequence is 13 residues long. Germline V CDR1 and CDR2: LGHDT, YNNKEL (reference sequence).

V usage is TRBV7-8 and J usage is TRBJ1-5, with 7 bases that match TRBD1. This CDR3 has 15 amino acids. V was clipped by 4 bases and J by 3 bases; unmatched bases: 6. From germline, CDR1 is SGHVS and CDR2 FQNEAQ. The CDR3 nucleotides read TGTGCCAGCAGCTCGAGGACAGGACTCAATCAGCCCCAGCATTTT. Translated: CASSSRTGLNQPQHF.

The V and J genes are TRBV5-4 and TRBJ1-1; no clear D gene. The germline V and J ends were trimmed by 4 bases and 0 bases, with 16 bases remaining between them. Germline V CDR1 and CDR2: SGHNT, YYREEE (reference sequence). CDR3 length: 16 amino acids. This CDR3 is CASSPDQRAVNTEAFF. The CDR3 bases are TGTGCCAGCAGCCCCGATCAGCGGGCGGTGAACACTGAAGCTTTCTTT.

The chain joins TRBV5-1 to TRBJ2-3, with 13 bases lining up with TRBD2. The CDR3 contains 18 residues. After removal of 0 bases from V and 0 bases from J, the junction contained 4 bases not matched to a gene. CDR1 and CDR2 from the germline V gene are SGHRS and YFSETQ. CDR3 in DNA: TGCGCCAGCAGCTTGGCGGGACTAGCGGGGCCTAGCACAGATACGCAGTATTTT. Its protein product is CASSLAGLAGPSTDTQYF. Full variable domain (missing parts from reference TRBV5-1 and TRBJ2-3): KAGVTQTPRYLIKTRGQQVTLSCSPISGHRSVSWYQQTPGQGLQFLFEYFSETQRNKGNFPGRFSGRQFSNSRSEMNVSTLELGDSALYLCASSLAGLAGPSTDTQYFGPGTRLTVL.

The CDR3 sequence: CASMSRQSNEKLFF. CDR3 DNA: TGTGCCAGCATGTCCAGGCAGTCGAATGAAAAACTGTTTTTT. The V gene is TRBV6-5, the J gene TRBJ1-4; D ambiguous. With 7 bases removed from V and 5 bases from J, the gap between germline ends came to 14 bases. This CDR3 comprises 14 residues. Looked up from germline, CDR1 is MNHEY and CDR2 is SVGAGI.

The chain couples TRBV6-5 to TRBJ1-1, with a weak D call TRBD1 (6 bases). CDR3 length: 13 residues. The germline V gene encodes CDR1 MNHEY and CDR2 SVGAGI. Trimming removed 6 bases at V and 1 base at J, with 9 bases between. The CDR3 DNA sequence: TGTGCCAGCAGAGTACAGGGGAACACTGAAGCTTTCTTT. Protein sequence: CASRVQGNTEAFF.

The chain couples TRBV27 to TRBJ1-2, with D tentatively TRBD1 (6 bases). V was cut by 7 bases and J by 7 bases, with 22 bases left in between. The CDR3 length is 15 residues. Germline V CDR1 and CDR2: MNHEY, SMNVEV (reference sequence). In DNA, the CDR3 is TGTGCCAGCAACCCAGATAGGGGGGGGCGTGGTGGCTACACCTTC. It is translated as CASNPDRGGRGGYTF.

The chain carries TRBV9 and TRBJ2-3; weak D call: TRBD1 (5 bases). The CDR3 has 15 amino acids. CDR1 SGDLS and CDR2 YYNGEE come from the germline V gene. V dropped 1 base and J dropped 2 bases, with 11 bases sitting between them. As DNA, the CDR3 is TGTGCCAGCAGCGTATTGGGGCGGCACACAGATACGCAGTATTTT. This sequence encodes CASSVLGRHTDTQYF.

The chain employs TRBV20-1 and TRBJ1-2; perhaps TRBD1 as D (5 bases). Germline assignment: CDR1 DFQATT and CDR2 SNEGSKA (reference sequence). V was pared by 6 bases and J by 11 bases, with 7 bases between. The CDR3 loop spans 8 amino acids. CDR3 loop: CSAGGYTF. The CDR3 DNA is TGCAGTGCCGGGGGTTACACCTTC.

V is TRBV5-4 and J is TRBJ2-4, with 7 bases fitting TRBD2. CDR1 is SGHNT and CDR2 is YYREEE in the germline V gene (reference sequence). This CDR3 region has 15 residues. J was trimmed by 5 bases and V by 1 base; bases with no gene match: 6. The CDR3 DNA is TGTGCCAGCAGCTTGAGTGGGCTAGCGGAAAACATTCAGTACTTC. Translated, it gives CASSLSGLAENIQYF.

V gene TRBV6-1 combines with J gene TRBJ1-2; D perhaps matches TRBD1 (6 bases). V lost 2 bases and J lost 6, with 13 bases in between. The CDR3 contains 14 residues. Germline loops: CDR1 MNHNS, CDR2 SASEGT. The CDR3 coding sequence is TGTGCCAGCAGTGAAAGGTTCAGGGGTGATGGCTACACCTTC. This encodes CASSERFRGDGYTF.

The chain employs TRBV5-4 and TRBJ1-1; D uncertain. CDR3 length equals 14 residues. CDR1 SGHNT and CDR2 YYREEE come from the germline V gene (reference sequence). Trimming removed 0 bases from V and 2 bases from J, with 8 bases in between. CDR3 nucleotide sequence: TGTGCCAGCAGCTTGGGAGGCATTAACACTGAAGCTTTCTTT. It specifies CASSLGGINTEAFF.

This clone was observed once. The chain links TRBV19 to TRBJ2-5; 11 nucleotides align to TRBD2. Trimming removed 2 bases from V and 5 bases from J; junction bases left unmatched: 7. The length of the CDR3 is 16 residues. Germline CDR1 is LNHDA and CDR2 is SQIVND (reference sequence). The CDR3 loop is CASSISGTSGLETQYF. In DNA form, the CDR3 reads TGTGCCAGTAGTATATCCGGGACTAGCGGCCTCGAGACCCAGTACTTC.